This record concerns one T cell receptor beta chain sequence. This clonotype was counted a single time. This receptor's antigen is unknown. The input lacks base qualities; no much larger clone sits a single base away. One read amounts to weak evidence. The data were obtained in a study of response to subunit inactivated influenza vaccine (dated by TCRdb to 2016 to 2019). In the study overall: Deep quantitative T cell receptor repertoire profiling was used in the study to track responses to a trivalent subunit inactivated influenza vaccine.

The investigation overall reported the following: The authors suggested that each seasonal influenza vaccination may recruit only a limited number of new T cells.

The CDR3 numbers 12 residues from cysteine through phenylalanine. The DNA shown is the 36-base CDR3, in frame from base 1. The germline V gene (reference sequence) gives CDR1 as DFQATT and CDR2 as SNEGSKA. V loses 3 bases at its end and J loses 7 bases; junction bases beyond the gene matches: 2. To prepare the library, RT-PCR was applied. Sequencing was carried out with an Illumina HiSeq 2500. Through fastp at Q25 and MiXCR, TCRdb rebuilt clones from the public reads, retaining in-frame beta chains. A single entry per CDR3 protein holds the most common genes and DNA from its merged rows. The sample profile shows almost 250,000 distinct CDR3 sequences; about 12% of them were found once. Together, the top ten hold 7.8% of the sample.

The specimen comprised non-naive T cells sorted from PBMCs, sampled 14 to 15 days before vaccination. The cell subset or site label, as the study defines it: memory T cell fraction. The TCR sequence derives from a man aged 50-59 years who received an inactivated influenza vaccine. Donor details come from another sample of the same person, matched by shared clones. The V and J genes are TRBV20-1 and TRBJ1-4, and 7 junctional nucleotides match TRBD1. The DNA is TGCAGTGCTAGGCAGGGGGGTGAAAAACTGTTTTTT. This is translated as CSARQGGEKLFF.